What follows are 28 T cell receptor beta chains derived from one specimen sequenced in a study of cytomegalovirus exposure and HLA in healthy donors (dated by TCRdb to about 2017). Library construction relied on the immunoSEQ multiplex PCR assay. For the multiplex PCR, a mixture combining 60 forward primers for TCR Vbeta segments and 13 reverse primers for TCR Jbeta segments was used. Sourced from immuneACCESS, this table was stored by TCRdb with only in-frame sequences that have V and J called. A share of the clones is absent; for the studies checked, an unresolved V gene accounts for under half, and the remainder has no known explanation. In this sample the table shows around 150,000 clones, 60% to 85% of which occur a single time. The top ten clonotypes cover 1.3% of the sample. The sequencing input was PBMCs. Receptor source: a woman aged 40-49 years in good health and CMV-seronegative.

This clone was counted only a few times. V is TRBV5-1 and J is TRBJ2-5; 9 nucleotides line up with TRBD2. Trimming removed 0 bases from V and 5 bases from J; junction bases left unmatched: 8. CDR1 and CDR2 (germline): SGHRS, YFSETQ. The CDR3 contains 16 residues. The CDR3, as DNA: TGCGCCAGCAGCTTGGCTTTGCGGGGGGGACTGGAGACCCAGTACTTC. Its translation is CASSLALRGGLETQYF.

The chain employs TRBV10-3 and TRBJ1-2; the match to TRBD1 covers 8 bases. CDR1 and CDR2 (germline): ENHRY, SYGVKD. CDR3 length equals 16 residues. V lost 0 bases, J lost 5 bases, and 8 bases stayed unmatched. The CDR3 here is CAISESTGQDVYGYTF. DNA of the CDR3: TGTGCCATCAGTGAGTCGACGGGACAGGATGTTTATGGCTACACCTTC.

J is TRBJ2-1 and V is TRBV5-4, with TRBD2 matching 10 bases. CDR1 SGHNT and CDR2 YYREEE come from the germline V gene (reference sequence). V trimming: 2 bases; J trimming: 3 bases; junction bases outside the gene matches: 2. This CDR3 has 15 residues. CDR3 coding DNA: TGTGCCAGCAGCTTCCGGACTAGCGGCTACAATGAGCAGTTCTTC. This codes for CASSFRTSGYNEQFF. Drawing the rest from reference TRBV5-4 and TRBJ2-1, the complete variable domain is ETGVTQSPTHLIKTRGQQVTLRCSSQSGHNTVSWYQQALGQGPQFIFQYYREEENGRGNFPPRFSGLQFPNYSSELNVNALELDDSALYLCASSFRTSGYNEQFFGPGTRLTVL.

The gene calls are TRBV7-2 and TRBJ2-7; tentative D call: TRBD1 (6 bases). Germline V gene data show CDR1 as SGHTA and CDR2 as FQGNSA. V shed 5 bases and J shed 1 base, with 15 bases lying between them. The length of the CDR3 is 15 residues. The CDR3 sequence: CASSLNRVVSYEQYF. The CDR3, as DNA: TGTGCCAGCAGCCTAAACAGGGTGGTATCCTACGAGCAGTACTTC. The entire variable domain, with the rest obtained from reference TRBV7-2 and TRBJ2-7, is as follows: GAGVSQSPSNKVTEKGKDVELRCDPISGHTALYWYRQSLGQGLEFLIYFQGNSAPDKSGLPSDRFSAERTGGSVSTLTIQRTQQEDSAVYLCASSLNRVVSYEQYFGPGTRLTVT.

The CDR3 DNA sequence: TGTGCCAGCAGTCCTACACACCTTAGTGGGGGGGGCTACACCTTC. Translation: CASSPTHLSGGGYTF. The rearrangement links TRBV6-5 to TRBJ1-2, with D possibly matching TRBD1 (5 bases). The CDR3 loop spans 15 amino acids. V lost 5 bases and J lost 8, with 21 bases in between. Per the germline V gene, CDR1 is MNHEY and CDR2 is SVGAGI.

The chain carries TRBV10-1 and TRBJ1-3; D ambiguous. The CDR3 is made up of 15 amino acids. Germline lookup yields CDR1 WNHNN and CDR2 SYGVQD (reference sequence). Trimming took 2 bases from V and 5 from J, leaving 13 bases between them. For the CDR3, the DNA is TGCGCCAGCAGTGAGGAGAGGGCGCGGAGAAACACCATATATTTT. Its translation: CASSEERARRNTIYF.

V usage is TRBV2 and J usage is TRBJ2-2, with 7 bases fitting TRBD1. V trimming: 8 bases; J trimming: 2 bases; junction bases outside the gene matches: 5. The CDR3 has 14 residues. Germline values: CDR1 SNHLY, CDR2 FYNNEI. CDR3 nucleotide sequence: TGTGCCAGCGGTGGGGACAGTAACACCGGGGAGCTGTTTTTT. It encodes CASGGDSNTGELFF.

The chain uses TRBV30 and TRBJ1-1; D gene unclear. The CDR3 consists of 12 residues. V shed 5 bases and J shed 4 bases, with 11 bases lying between them. CDR1 is GTSNPN, CDR2 SVGIG, per germline (reference sequence). The CDR3 protein is CAWSTVTTEAFF. The DNA for the CDR3 is TGTGCCTGGTCTACAGTGACCACTGAAGCTTTCTTT.

This clone was counted only a few times. The V gene is TRBV11-2, the J gene TRBJ1-2; D is ambiguous. This CDR3 is built from 16 residues. V lost 2 bases and J 4 bases, leaving 17 bases between the germline ends. The germline CDR1 and CDR2 sequences are SGHAT and FQNNGV. CDR3 protein: CASSLIPLGGGYGYTF. The CDR3 nucleotides read TGTGCCAGCAGCTTAATTCCCCTGGGAGGCGGCTATGGCTACACCTTC.

This clone was observed a few times. The rearrangement links TRBV28 to TRBJ2-2; D is undetermined. CDR1 MDHEN and CDR2 SYDVKM come from the germline V gene. The germline V and J ends were trimmed by 8 bases and 0 bases, with 7 bases remaining between them. There are 13 residues in the CDR3. The CDR3 coding sequence is TGTGCCAGCCCCTCTACGAACACCGGGGAGCTGTTTTTT. It is translated as CASPSTNTGELFF.

In its sample, this clone was seen once. The J gene is TRBJ1-1, the V gene TRBV27; 7 nucleotides align to TRBD1. The V and J ends lost 6 bases and 0 bases, in that order; junction bases with no gene match: 4. Germline CDR1 and CDR2: MNHEY and SMNVEV (reference sequence). The length of the CDR3 is 14 residues. The CDR3 DNA is TGTGCCAGCAGGGGACAGTTTATGAACACTGAAGCTTTCTTT. Amino acid sequence: CASRGQFMNTEAFF.

This chain connects TRBV30 to TRBJ1-2; 11 bases map to TRBD1. V dropped 2 bases and J dropped 2; count of bases not matched to a gene: 1. The CDR3 is 14 residues long. CDR1 is GTSNPN and CDR2 is SVGIG in the germline V gene (reference sequence). The DNA of the CDR3 is TGTGCCTGGAGTCGGGACAGGGGGAACTATGGCTACACCTTC. Translated: CAWSRDRGNYGYTF.

The V gene is TRBV6-5, the J gene TRBJ1-3, with unresolved D. CDR1 and CDR2 (germline): MNHEY, SVGAGI. This CDR3 region has 15 residues. Trimming removed 4 bases from V and 0 bases from J, with 10 bases in between. The CDR3 sequence is CASSSRRSSGNTIYF. The DNA of the CDR3 is TGTGCCAGCAGTTCGCGGCGGTCCTCTGGAAACACCATATATTTT.

The rearrangement joins TRBV6-5 to TRBJ2-3; D remains unclear. CDR3 size: 14 residues. CDR1 MNHEY and CDR2 SVGAGI come from the germline V gene. With 6 bases removed from V and 2 bases from J, the gap between germline ends came to 12 bases. The CDR3 nucleotides are TGTGCCAGCAGCCGGTTCGGGTCCACAGATACGCAGTATTTT. The encoded protein is CASSRFGSTDTQYF.

The chain couples TRBV4-2 to TRBJ2-5, with TRBD2 identical over 9 bases. J was trimmed by 5 bases and V by 3 bases; bases with no gene match: 19. This CDR3 contains 19 residues. CDR1 and CDR2 from the germline V gene are LGHNA and YNFKEQ. The CDR3 DNA follows: TGTGCCAGCAGCCACTCCCTTCGGGCTAGCGGGACCCAGGGGGAGACCCAGTACTTC. Translating it yields CASSHSLRASGTQGETQYF.

The V call is TRBV6-1, the J call TRBJ1-2; TRBD1 might be the D (5 bases). Germline values: CDR1 MNHNS, CDR2 SASEGT. The CDR3 totals 13 residues. Trimming pared 3 bases from V and 4 bases from J, leaving 9 bases between. Written as DNA, the CDR3 is TGTGCCAGCAGTGAGCGACAGCTCTATGGCTACACCTTC. It specifies CASSERQLYGYTF.

This clone was seen just once. This sequence joins TRBV27 and TRBJ2-7, with 8 bases identical to TRBD1. Germline V gives CDR1 MNHEY, CDR2 SMNVEV (reference sequence). The V gene end was trimmed by 7 bases and the J gene end by 3 bases; junction bases not matched to a gene: 8. The CDR3 consists of 14 residues. This CDR3 is CASTRGQGIYEQYF. The CDR3 nucleotides read TGTGCCAGCACCCGAGGACAGGGCATCTACGAGCAGTACTTC.

The V gene is TRBV25-1, the J gene TRBJ1-1; D might be TRBD1 (5 bases). CDR3 length: 16 amino acids. CDR1 is MGHDK, CDR2 SYGVNS, per germline. The germline V and J ends were trimmed by 8 bases and 1 base, with 20 bases remaining between them. CDR3 residues: CASSPPRGRGNTEAFF. CDR3 nucleotide sequence: TGTGCCAGCTCCCCACCCCGAGGGAGGGGGAACACTGAAGCTTTCTTT.

The V and J genes are TRBV21-1 and TRBJ1-6; TRBD1, the table's D call, lacks a check against the DNA. TRBV21-1 is assigned pseudogene status. The CDR3 has 17 amino acids. The CDR3 reads CASSKARVGQFDSTLHF. For the CDR3, the DNA is TGTGCCAGCAGCAAAGCGCGAGTAGGACAGTTCGATTCGACCCTCCACTTT.

The V gene is TRBV5-1, the J gene TRBJ2-5; TRBD1 matches at 9 bases. V lost 3 bases to trimming and J lost 5 bases; unmatched junction nucleotides: 11. Germline CDR1 reads SGHRS; CDR2 reads YFSETQ. The CDR3 covers 16 residues. CDR3 sequence: CASSSTGQGHGETQYF. For the CDR3, the DNA is TGCGCCAGCAGCTCTACGGGACAGGGACACGGGGAGACCCAGTACTTC. Filled out from reference TRBV5-1 and TRBJ2-5, the complete variable domain reads KAGVTQTPRYLIKTRGQQVTLSCSPISGHRSVSWYQQTPGQGLQFLFEYFSETQRNKGNFPGRFSGRQFSNSRSEMNVSTLELGDSALYLCASSSTGQGHGETQYFGPGTRLLVL.

The rearrangement joins TRBV29-1 to TRBJ2-7; D might be TRBD1 (6 bases). Trimming removed 7 bases from V and 5 bases from J, with 12 bases in between. Germline loops: CDR1 SQVTM, CDR2 ANQGSEA. This CDR3 region has 11 residues. CDR3 sequence (DNA): TGCAGCGCTTACAGGGACCACGAGCAGTACTTC. It translates to CSAYRDHEQYF.

The CDR3 here is CASTTPNQPQHF. CDR3 DNA: TGTGCCAGTACTACCCCCAATCAGCCCCAGCATTTT. The genes are TRBV2 and TRBJ1-5; D not certain. The germline gives CDR1 SNHLY, CDR2 FYNNEI. This CDR3 has 12 residues. V lost 9 bases and J lost 3, with 9 bases in between.

This clone was counted a single time. The V gene is TRBV5-1, the J gene TRBJ2-5; 8 bases are shared with TRBD2. The CDR3 contains 16 residues. J lost 4 bases, V lost 3 bases, and 11 bases had no gene match. The germline V gene has CDR1 SGHRS and CDR2 YFSETQ. The chain's CDR3 is CASSSLTGLEGETQYF. The DNA of the CDR3 is TGCGCCAGCAGCTCTCTTACGGGACTAGAAGGAGAGACCCAGTACTTC.

The rearrangement uses TRBV6-6 and TRBJ1-1; D may be TRBD1 (5 bases). Germline lookup yields CDR1 MNHNY and CDR2 SVGAGI (reference sequence). The V end lost 5 bases, the J end lost 3 bases, and 16 bases lay between the germline ends. CDR3 length: 15 residues. CDR3 DNA: TGTGCCAGCAGTAAACCGCGGGGCACCGACACTGAAGCTTTCTTT. Protein sequence: CASSKPRGTDTEAFF.

The chain has TRBV30 and TRBJ2-5; 10 bases agree with TRBD2. The CDR3 covers 16 residues. Germline V gene lookup returns CDR1 GTSNPN and CDR2 SVGIG (reference sequence). The J segment lost 1 base and the V segment lost 0 bases, leaving 5 bases of the junction unmatched. The CDR3 DNA follows: TGTGCCTGGAGTGTGGGGCTAGCGGGGGTCCAAGAGACCCAGTACTTC. The encoded protein is CAWSVGLAGVQETQYF.

The count of this clone is one. The rearrangement uses TRBV7-2 and TRBJ2-5; 11 nucleotides align to TRBD1. The CDR3 spans 16 residues. The V segment lost 6 bases and the J segment 5 bases; nucleotides outside the gene matches: 11. Germline V gene data show CDR1 as SGHTA and CDR2 as FQGNSA. The CDR3 protein is CASSVSGTGGWETQYF. Here the CDR3 DNA reads TGTGCCAGCAGTGTCTCCGGGACAGGGGGATGGGAGACCCAGTACTTC.

The chain joins TRBV30 to TRBJ2-7, with 9 bases matching TRBD2. Germline V lookup: CDR1 GTSNPN, CDR2 SVGIG (reference sequence). This CDR3 region has 13 residues. The ends lost 4 bases at V and 7 bases at J; junction bases unmatched: 8. The CDR3 spells CAWTGRGGREQYF. CDR3 bases: TGTGCCTGGACGGGGCGGGGGGGGCGAGAGCAGTACTTC.

The chain couples TRBV7-8 to TRBJ1-1; D ambiguous. The CDR3 is 13 residues long. Trimming cost V 5 bases and J 1 base, with 8 bases left between them. The V gene's germline CDR1 is SGHVS and CDR2 FQNEAQ. Here the CDR3 DNA reads TGTGCCAGCAGCAATCGAGCGAACACTGAAGCTTTCTTT. This gives the protein CASSNRANTEAFF.